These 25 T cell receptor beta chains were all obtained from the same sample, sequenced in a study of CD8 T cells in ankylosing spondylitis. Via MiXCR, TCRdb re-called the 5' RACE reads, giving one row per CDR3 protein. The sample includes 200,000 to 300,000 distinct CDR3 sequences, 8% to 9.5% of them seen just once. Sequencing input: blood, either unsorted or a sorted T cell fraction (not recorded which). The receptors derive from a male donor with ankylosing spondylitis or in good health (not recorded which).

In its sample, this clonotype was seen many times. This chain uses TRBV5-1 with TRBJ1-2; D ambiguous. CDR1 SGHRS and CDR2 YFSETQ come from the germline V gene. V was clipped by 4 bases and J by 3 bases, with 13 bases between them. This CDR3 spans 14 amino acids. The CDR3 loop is CASSKNAGDYGYTF. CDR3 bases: TGCGCCAGCAGCAAAAACGCAGGTGACTATGGCTACACCTTC.

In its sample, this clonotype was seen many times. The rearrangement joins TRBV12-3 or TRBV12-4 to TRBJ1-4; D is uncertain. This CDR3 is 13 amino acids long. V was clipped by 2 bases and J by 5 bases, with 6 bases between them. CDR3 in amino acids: CASSLMVNEKLFF. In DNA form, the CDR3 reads TGTGCCAGCAGTTTAATGGTGAATGAAAAACTGTTTTTT.

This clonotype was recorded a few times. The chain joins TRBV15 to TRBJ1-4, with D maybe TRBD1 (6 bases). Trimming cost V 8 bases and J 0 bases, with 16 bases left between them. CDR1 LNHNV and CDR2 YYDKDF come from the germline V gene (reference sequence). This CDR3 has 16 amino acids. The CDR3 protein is CATSTTTGTTNEKLFF. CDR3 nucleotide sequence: TGTGCCACCTCGACTACGACAGGCACAACTAATGAAAAACTGTTTTTT.

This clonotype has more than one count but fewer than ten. The CDR3 DNA is TGTGCCTGGAATGAAGGCAGAAGCTCCTACGAGCAGTACTTC. Translation: CAWNEGRSSYEQYF. The V gene is TRBV30, the J gene TRBJ2-7; no definite D call. The V end was cut by 4 bases, the J end by 0 bases, with 13 bases between. The CDR3 is made up of 14 amino acids. CDR1 and CDR2 from the germline V gene are GTSNPN and SVGIG (reference sequence).

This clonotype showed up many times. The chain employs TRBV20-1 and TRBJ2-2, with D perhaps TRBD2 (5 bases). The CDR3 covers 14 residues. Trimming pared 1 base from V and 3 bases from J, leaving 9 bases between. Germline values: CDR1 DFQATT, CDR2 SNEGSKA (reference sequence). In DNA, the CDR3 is TGCAGTGCTAGAGGAGGGCTTCACACCGGGGAGCTGTTTTTT. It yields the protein CSARGGLHTGELFF.

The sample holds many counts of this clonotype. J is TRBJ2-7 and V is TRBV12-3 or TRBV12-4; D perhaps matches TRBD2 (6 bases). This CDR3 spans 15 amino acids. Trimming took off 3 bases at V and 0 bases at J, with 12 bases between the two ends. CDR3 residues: CASSFRDSSSYEQYF. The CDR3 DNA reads TGTGCCAGCAGTTTTAGGGACTCAAGCTCCTACGAGCAGTACTTC.

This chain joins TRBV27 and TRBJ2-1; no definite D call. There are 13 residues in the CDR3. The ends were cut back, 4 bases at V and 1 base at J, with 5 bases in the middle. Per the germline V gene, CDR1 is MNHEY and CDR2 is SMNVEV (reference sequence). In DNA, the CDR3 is TGTGCCAGCAGTTCCAGGTCCTACAATGAGCAGTTCTTC. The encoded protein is CASSSRSYNEQFF.

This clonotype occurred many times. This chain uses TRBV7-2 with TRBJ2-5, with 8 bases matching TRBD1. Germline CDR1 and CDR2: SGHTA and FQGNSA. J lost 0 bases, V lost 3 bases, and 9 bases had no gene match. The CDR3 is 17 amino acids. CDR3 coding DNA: TGTGCCAGCAGCTTTTTGCGGACAGGGAGGTACCAAGAGACCCAGTACTTC. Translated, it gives CASSFLRTGRYQETQYF.

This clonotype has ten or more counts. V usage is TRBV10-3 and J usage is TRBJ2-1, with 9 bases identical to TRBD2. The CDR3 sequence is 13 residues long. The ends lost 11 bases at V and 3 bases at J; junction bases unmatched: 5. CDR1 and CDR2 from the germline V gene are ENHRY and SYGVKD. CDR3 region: CAVASGVYNEQFF. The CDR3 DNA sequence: TGTGCCGTCGCTAGCGGGGTCTACAATGAGCAGTTCTTC.

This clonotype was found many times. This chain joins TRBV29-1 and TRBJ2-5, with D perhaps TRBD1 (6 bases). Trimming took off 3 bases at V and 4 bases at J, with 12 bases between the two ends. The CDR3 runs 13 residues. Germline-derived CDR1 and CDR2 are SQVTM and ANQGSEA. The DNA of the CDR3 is TGCAGCGTTGATGGACAGTCCGGAGAGACCCAGTACTTC. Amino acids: CSVDGQSGETQYF.

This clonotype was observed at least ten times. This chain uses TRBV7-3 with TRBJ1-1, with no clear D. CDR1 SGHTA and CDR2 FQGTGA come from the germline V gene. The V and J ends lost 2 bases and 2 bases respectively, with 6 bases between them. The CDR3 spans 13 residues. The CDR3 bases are TGTGCCAGCAGCTTAGTGAGAAACACTGAAGCTTTCTTT. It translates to CASSLVRNTEAFF. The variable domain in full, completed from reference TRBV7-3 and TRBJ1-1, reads GAGVSQTPSNKVTEKGKYVELRCDPISGHTALYWYRQSLGQGPEFLIYFQGTGAADDSGLPNDRFFAVRPEGSVSTLKIQRTERGDSAVYLCASSLVRNTEAFFGQGTRLTVV.

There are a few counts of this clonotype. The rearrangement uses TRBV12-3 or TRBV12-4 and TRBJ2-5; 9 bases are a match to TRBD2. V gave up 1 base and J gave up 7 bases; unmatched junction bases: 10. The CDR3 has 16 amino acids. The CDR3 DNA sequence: TGTGCCAGCAGTTTAGGGCTAGCGGGGCCTTCAGGGACCCAGTACTTC. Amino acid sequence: CASSLGLAGPSGTQYF.

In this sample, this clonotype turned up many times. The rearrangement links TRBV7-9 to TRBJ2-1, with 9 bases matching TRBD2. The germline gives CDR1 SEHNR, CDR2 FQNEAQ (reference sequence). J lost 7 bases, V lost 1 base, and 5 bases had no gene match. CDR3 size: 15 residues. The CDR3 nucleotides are TGTGCCAGCAGCTTAGTTAGCGGGAGAGAAAATGAGCAGTTCTTC. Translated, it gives CASSLVSGRENEQFF.

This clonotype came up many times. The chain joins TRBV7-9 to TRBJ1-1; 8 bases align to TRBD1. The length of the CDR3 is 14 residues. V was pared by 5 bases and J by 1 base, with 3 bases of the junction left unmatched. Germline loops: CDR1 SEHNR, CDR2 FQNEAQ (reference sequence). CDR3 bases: TGTGCCAGCAGCGTACAGGGGGGGAACACTGAAGCTTTCTTT. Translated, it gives CASSVQGGNTEAFF.

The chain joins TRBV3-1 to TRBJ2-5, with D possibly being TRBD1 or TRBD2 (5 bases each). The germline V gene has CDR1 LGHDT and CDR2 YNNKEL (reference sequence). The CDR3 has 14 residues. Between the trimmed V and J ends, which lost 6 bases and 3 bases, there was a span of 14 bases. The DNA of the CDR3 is TGTGCCAGCAGTCCCGAGGGGCCCAAAGAGACCCAGTACTTC. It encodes CASSPEGPKETQYF.

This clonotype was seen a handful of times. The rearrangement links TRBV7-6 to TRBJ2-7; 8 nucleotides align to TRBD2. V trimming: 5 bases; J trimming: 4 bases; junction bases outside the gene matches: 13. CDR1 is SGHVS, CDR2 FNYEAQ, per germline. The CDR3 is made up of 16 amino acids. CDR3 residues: CASSPGGGRGQYEQYF. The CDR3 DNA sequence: TGTGCCAGCAGCCCCGGGGGGGGACGGGGGCAGTACGAGCAGTACTTC.

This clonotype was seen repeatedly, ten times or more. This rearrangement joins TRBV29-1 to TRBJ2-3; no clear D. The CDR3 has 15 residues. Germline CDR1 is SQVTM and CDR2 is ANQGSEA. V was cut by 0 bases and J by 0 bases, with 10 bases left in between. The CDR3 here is CSVEDPGGSTDTQYF. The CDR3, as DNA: TGCAGCGTTGAAGATCCGGGCGGCAGCACAGATACGCAGTATTTT.

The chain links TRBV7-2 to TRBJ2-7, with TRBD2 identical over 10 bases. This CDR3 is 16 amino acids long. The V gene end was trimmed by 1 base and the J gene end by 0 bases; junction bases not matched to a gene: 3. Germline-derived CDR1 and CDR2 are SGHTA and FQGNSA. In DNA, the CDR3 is TGTGCCAGCAGCTTAGTAGCGGGGGGCACCTCCTACGAGCAGTACTTC. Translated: CASSLVAGGTSYEQYF.

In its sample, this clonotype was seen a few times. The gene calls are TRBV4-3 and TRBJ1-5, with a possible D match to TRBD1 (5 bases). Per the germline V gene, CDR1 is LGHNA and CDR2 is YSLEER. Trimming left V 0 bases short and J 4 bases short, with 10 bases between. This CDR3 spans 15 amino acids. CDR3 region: CASSQEATENQPQHF. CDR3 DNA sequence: TGCGCCAGCAGCCAAGAAGCGACAGAGAATCAGCCCCAGCATTTT.

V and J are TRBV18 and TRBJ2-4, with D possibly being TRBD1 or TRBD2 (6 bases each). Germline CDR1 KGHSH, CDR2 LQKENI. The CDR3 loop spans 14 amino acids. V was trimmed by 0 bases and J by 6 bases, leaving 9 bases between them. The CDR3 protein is CASSPPRGGNIQYF. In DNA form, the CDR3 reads TGTGCCAGCTCACCACCCAGGGGAGGAAACATTCAGTACTTC.

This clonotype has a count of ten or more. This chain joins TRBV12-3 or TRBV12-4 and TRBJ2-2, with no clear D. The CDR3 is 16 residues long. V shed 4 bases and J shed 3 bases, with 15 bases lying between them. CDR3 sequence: CASSSFLRPHTGELFF. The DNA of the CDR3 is TGTGCCAGCAGTTCCTTTTTACGTCCCCACACCGGGGAGCTGTTTTTT.

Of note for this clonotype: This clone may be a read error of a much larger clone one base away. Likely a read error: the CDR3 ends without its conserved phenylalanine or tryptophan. CDR3 loop: CASSLDLLTGELFL. The CDR3 coding sequence is TGTGCCAGCAGCTTGGACCTCCTCACCGGGGAGCTGTTTCTT. V gene TRBV7-2 combines with J gene TRBJ2-2; D remains unclear. The V gene's germline CDR1 is SGHTA and CDR2 FQGNSA. This CDR3 has 14 residues. Trimming pared 3 bases from V and 4 bases from J, leaving 9 bases between.

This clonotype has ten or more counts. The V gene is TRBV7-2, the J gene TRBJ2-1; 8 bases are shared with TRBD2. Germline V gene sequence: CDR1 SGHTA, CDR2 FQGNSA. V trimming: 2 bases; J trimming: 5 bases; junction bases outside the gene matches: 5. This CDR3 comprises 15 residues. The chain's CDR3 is CASSLMIAGNNEQFF. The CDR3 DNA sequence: TGTGCCAGCAGCTTAATGATAGCGGGAAACAATGAGCAGTTCTTC. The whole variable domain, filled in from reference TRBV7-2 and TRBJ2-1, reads GAGVSQSPSNKVTEKGKDVELRCDPISGHTALYWYRQSLGQGLEFLIYFQGNSAPDKSGLPSDRFSAERTGGSVSTLTIQRTQQEDSAVYLCASSLMIAGNNEQFFGPGTRLTVL.

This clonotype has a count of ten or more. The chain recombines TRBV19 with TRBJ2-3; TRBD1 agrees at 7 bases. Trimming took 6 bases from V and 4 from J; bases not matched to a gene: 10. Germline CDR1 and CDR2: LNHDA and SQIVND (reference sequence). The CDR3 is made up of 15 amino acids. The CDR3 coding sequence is TGTGCCAGTAGGGACTCAGGGGGAGTCGCAGATACGCAGTATTTT. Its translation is CASRDSGGVADTQYF.

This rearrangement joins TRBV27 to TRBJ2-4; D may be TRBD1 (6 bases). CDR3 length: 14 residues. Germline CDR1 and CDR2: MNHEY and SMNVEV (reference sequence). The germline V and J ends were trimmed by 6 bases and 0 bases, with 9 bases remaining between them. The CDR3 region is CASRDRTAKNIQYF. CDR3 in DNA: TGTGCCAGCAGGGACAGAACAGCCAAAAACATTCAGTACTTC.